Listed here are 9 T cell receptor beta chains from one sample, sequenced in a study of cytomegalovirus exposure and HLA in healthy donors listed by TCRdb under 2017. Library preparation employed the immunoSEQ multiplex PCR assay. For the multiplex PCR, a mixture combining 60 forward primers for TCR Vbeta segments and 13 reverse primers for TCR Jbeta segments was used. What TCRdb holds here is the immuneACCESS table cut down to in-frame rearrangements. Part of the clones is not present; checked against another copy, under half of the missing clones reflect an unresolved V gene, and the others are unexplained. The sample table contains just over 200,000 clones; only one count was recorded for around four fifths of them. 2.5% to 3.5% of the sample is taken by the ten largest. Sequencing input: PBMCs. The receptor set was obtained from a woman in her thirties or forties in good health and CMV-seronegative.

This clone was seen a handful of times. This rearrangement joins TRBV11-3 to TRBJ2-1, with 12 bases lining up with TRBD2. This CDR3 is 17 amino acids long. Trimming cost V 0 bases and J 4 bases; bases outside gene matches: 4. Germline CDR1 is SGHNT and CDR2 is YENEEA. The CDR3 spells CASSLDRTSGTYNEQFF. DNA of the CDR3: TGTGCCAGCAGCTTAGATAGGACTAGCGGGACGTACAATGAGCAGTTCTTC.

CDR3 DNA: TGTGCCAGCATGGAGATGTACAGGACGAACACTGAAGCTTTCTTT. This encodes CASMEMYRTNTEAFF. The rearrangement joins TRBV27 to TRBJ1-1, with D possibly matching TRBD1 (5 bases). CDR1 and CDR2 from the germline V gene are MNHEY and SMNVEV (reference sequence). CDR3 size: 15 residues. Trimming took off 7 bases at V and 1 base at J, with 16 bases between the two ends.

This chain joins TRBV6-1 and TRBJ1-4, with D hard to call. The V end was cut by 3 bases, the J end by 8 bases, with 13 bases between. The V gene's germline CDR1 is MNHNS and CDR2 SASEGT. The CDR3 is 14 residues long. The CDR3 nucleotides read TGTGCCAGCAGTGACCCGTGGGCGGGCGAAAAACTGTTTTTT. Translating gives CASSDPWAGEKLFF.

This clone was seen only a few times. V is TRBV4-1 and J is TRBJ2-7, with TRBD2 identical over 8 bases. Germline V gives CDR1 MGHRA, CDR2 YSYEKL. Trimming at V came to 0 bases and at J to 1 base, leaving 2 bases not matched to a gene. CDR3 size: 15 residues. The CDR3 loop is CASSQESGRSYEQYF. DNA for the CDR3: TGCGCCAGCAGCCAAGAGAGCGGGAGATCCTACGAGCAGTACTTC.

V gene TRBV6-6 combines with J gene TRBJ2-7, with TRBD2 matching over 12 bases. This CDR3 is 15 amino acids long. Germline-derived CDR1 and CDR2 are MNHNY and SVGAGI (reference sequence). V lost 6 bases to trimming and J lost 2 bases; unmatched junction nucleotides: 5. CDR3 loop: CASRLGLAGPYEQYF. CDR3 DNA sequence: TGTGCCAGCAGACTAGGACTAGCGGGGCCCTACGAGCAGTACTTC.

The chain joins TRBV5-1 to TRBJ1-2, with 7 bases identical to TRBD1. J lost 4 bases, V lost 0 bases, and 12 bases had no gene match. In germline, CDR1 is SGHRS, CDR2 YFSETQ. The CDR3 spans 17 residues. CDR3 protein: CASSLAAGRQGVYGYTF. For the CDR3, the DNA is TGCGCCAGCAGCTTGGCCGCTGGGCGACAGGGCGTCTATGGCTACACCTTC.

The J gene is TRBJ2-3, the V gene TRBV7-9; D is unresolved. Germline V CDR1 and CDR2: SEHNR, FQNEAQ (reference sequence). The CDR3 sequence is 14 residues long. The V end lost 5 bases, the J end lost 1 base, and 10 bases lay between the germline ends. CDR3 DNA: TGTGCCAGCAGCCAGTCCCGTGGCACAGATACGCAGTATTTT. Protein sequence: CASSQSRGTDTQYF. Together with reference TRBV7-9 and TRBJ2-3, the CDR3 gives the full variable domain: DTGVSQNPRHKITKRGQNVTFRCDPISEHNRLYWYRQTLGQGPEFLTYFQNEAQLEKSRLLSDRFSAERPKGSFSTLEIQRTEQGDSAMYLCASSQSRGTDTQYFGPGTRLTVL.

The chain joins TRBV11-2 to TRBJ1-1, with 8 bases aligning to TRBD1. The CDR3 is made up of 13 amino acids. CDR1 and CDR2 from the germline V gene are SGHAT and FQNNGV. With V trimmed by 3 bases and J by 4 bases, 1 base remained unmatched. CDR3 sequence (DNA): TGTGCCAGCAGCTTCGACAGGGGCACTGAAGCTTTCTTT. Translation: CASSFDRGTEAFF.

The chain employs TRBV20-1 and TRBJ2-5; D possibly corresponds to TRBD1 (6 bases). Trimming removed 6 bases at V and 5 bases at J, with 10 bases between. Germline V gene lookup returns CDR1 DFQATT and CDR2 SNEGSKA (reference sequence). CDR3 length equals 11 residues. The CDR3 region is CSAQGQETQYF. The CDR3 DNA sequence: TGCAGTGCCCAGGGGCAGGAGACCCAGTACTTC.